This T cell receptor beta chain appears in the sequencing data of a study of cytotoxic CD8 clonotypes in ibrutinib-treated CLL. The method was immunoSEQ multiplex PCR; TCRdb's version includes in-frame clones alone and lacks a portion of them. The profile shows around 92,000 clones, over 60% of them singletons. To note about this clone: The antigen remains undetermined.

Germline CDR1 is MNHNS and CDR2 is SASEGT. With 3 bases clipped from V and 3 bases from J, the junction kept 6 bases outside the gene matches. This CDR3 has 15 residues. About 2 micrograms of genomic DNA (from cryopreserved PBMCs) were used for TCR beta libraries. Whole-study results and caveats: Public clonotypes were rare and shrank or held steady on treatment.

The chain joins TRBV6-1 to TRBJ2-7, with 9 bases fitting TRBD1. The origin of this receptor is a human donor with chronic lymphocytic leukemia. The source material was PBMCs, sampled after 24 months of ibrutinib treatment. CDR3 loop: CASSERTGDYYEQYF. The CDR3 DNA reads as TGTGCCAGCAGTGAGCGGACAGGGGACTACTACGAGCAGTACTTC.